This T cell receptor (beta chain) was found in a study of regulatory T cells in long-lasting Graves disease. Turning to the study itself: Persistent cases took antithyroid drugs over 5 years and stayed TSH receptor antibody positive.

Arm-PCR of CDR3 regions with iRepertoire HTBI primers generated TCR beta libraries. TCRdb ran MiXCR on the multiplex PCR reads and lists one entry per CDR3 protein. The sample shows a few hundred thousand distinct CDR3 sequences, around a fifth of them seen only once. V lost 4 bases and J lost 7, with 10 bases in between. CDR3 length: 13 amino acids. CDR1 is KGHDR, CDR2 SFDVKD, per germline. This clonotype was seen repeatedly, ten times or more. What it binds is not known. The study's findings and limits: Persistent disease preferred TRBV28, TRBJ1-2 and TRBJ2-5. New patients shared fewer public clonotypes (around 880) than persistent patients did (around 2,900).

Time point described: persistent/refractory GD, antithyroid drugs over 5 years with positive TRAb. PBMC RNA was the source of the TCR library. This chain uses TRBV24-1 with TRBJ1-5; tentative D call: TRBD1 (5 bases). The specimen comprised peripheral blood mononuclear cells (PBMCs), sampled when the disease was refractory, from a patient treated with antithyroid drugs. The receptor comes from a female donor with Graves disease. The CDR3 reads CATSEIGVQPQHF. CDR3 sequence (DNA): TGTGCCACCAGTGAGATAGGGGTGCAGCCCCAGCATTTT.